The clone carrying this T cell receptor beta chain has ten or more counts. The data originate from a study of tumor-infiltrating lymphocytes in oesophageal squamous cell carcinoma. Trimming stripped 3 bases from V and 10 bases from J, with 18 bases between. CDR1 is MNHNY and CDR2 is SVGAGI in the germline V gene (reference sequence). CDR3 length: 14 amino acids. TCRdb recomputed calls from the PCR reads with MiXCR, one row per CDR3 protein. The sample includes approximately 12,000 distinct CDR3 sequences, around 58% seen only once; the top ten take 35%. The source material was esophageal tumor tissue. The chain is built from TRBV6-6 and TRBJ1-2, with D unclear. The sequence was collected from a male donor with esophageal squamous cell carcinoma. Written as DNA, the CDR3 is TGTGCCAGCAGTTATTCCCCTACCGGCAACCCCTACACCTTC. Translating gives CASSYSPTGNPYTF.